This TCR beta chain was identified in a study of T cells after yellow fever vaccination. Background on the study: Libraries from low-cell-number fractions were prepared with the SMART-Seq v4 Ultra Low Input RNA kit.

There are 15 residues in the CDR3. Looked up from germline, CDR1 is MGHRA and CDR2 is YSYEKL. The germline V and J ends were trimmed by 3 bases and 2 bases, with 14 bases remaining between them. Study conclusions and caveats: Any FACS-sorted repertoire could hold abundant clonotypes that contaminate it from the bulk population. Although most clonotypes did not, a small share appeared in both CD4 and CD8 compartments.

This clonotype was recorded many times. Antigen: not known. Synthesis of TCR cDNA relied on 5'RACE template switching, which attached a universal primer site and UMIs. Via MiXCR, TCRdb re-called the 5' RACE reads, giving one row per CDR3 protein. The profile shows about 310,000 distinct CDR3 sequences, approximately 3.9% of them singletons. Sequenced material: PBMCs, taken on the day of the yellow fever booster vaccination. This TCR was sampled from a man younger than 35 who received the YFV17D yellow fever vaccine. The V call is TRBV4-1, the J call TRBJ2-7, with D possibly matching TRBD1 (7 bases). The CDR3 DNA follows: TGCGCCAGCAGCCAGGTAGGCGGGACAGCCTACGAGCAGTACTTC. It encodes CASSQVGGTAYEQYF.